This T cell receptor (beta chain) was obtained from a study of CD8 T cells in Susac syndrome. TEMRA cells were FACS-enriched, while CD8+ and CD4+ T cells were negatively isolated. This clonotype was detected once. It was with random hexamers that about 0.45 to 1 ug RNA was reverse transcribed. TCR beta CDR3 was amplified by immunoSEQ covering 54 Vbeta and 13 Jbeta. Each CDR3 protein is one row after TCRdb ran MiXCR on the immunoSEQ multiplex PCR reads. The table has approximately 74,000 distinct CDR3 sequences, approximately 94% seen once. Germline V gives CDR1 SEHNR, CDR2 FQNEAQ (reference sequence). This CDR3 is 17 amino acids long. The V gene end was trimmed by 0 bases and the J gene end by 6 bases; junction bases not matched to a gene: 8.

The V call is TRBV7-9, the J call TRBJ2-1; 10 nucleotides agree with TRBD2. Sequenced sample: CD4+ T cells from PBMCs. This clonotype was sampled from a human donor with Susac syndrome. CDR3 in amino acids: CASSLAWASGSGNEQFF. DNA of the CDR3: TGTGCCAGCAGCTTAGCATGGGCTAGCGGGAGTGGCAATGAGCAGTTCTTC. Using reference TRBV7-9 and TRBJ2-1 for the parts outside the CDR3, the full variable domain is DTGVSQNPRHKITKRGQNVTFRCDPISEHNRLYWYRQTLGQGPEFLTYFQNEAQLEKSRLLSDRFSAERPKGSFSTLEIQRTEQGDSAMYLCASSLAWASGSGNEQFFGPGTRLTVL.